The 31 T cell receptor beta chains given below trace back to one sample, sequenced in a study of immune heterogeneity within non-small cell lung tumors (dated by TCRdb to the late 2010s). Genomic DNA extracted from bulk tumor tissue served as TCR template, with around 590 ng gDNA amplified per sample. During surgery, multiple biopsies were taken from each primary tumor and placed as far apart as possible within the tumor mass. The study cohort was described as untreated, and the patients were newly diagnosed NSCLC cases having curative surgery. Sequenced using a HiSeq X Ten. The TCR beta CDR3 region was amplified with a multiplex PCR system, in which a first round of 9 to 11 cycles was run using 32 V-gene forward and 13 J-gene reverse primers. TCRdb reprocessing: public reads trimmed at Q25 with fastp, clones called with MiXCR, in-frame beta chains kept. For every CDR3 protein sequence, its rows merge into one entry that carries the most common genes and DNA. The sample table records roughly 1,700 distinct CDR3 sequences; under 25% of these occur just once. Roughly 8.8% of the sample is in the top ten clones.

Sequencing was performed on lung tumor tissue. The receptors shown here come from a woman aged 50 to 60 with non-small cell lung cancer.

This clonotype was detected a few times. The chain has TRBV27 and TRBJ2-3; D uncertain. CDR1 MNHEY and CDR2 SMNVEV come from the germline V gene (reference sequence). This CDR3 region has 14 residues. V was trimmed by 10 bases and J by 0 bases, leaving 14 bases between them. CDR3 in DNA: TGTGCCAACAAAGAGCCTAAGAGCACAGATACGCAGTATTTT. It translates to CANKEPKSTDTQYF.

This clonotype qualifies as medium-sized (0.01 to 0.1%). This CDR3 is CASSLTGPTNEKLFF. The CDR3 coding sequence is TGTGCCAGCAGCTTAACAGGGCCAACTAATGAAAAACTGTTTTTT. This chain joins TRBV7-2 and TRBJ1-4, with D possibly matching TRBD1 (6 bases). Germline values: CDR1 SGHTA, CDR2 FQGNSA. The germline V and J ends were trimmed by 2 bases and 0 bases, with 7 bases remaining between them. The CDR3 length is 15 residues.

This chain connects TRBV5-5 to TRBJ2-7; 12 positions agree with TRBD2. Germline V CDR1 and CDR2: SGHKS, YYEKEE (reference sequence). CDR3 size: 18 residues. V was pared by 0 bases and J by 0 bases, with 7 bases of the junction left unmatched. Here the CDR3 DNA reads TGTGCCAGCAGCTTGGAAACTAGCGGGAGGTATACCTCCTACGAGCAGTACTTC. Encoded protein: CASSLETSGRYTSYEQYF.

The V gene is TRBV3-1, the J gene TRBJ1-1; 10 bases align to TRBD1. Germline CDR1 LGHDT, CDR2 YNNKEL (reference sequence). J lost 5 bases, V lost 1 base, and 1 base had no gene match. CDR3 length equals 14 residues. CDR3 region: CASSQGTGGTEAFF. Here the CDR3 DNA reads TGTGCCAGCAGCCAAGGGACAGGGGGAACTGAAGCTTTCTTT.

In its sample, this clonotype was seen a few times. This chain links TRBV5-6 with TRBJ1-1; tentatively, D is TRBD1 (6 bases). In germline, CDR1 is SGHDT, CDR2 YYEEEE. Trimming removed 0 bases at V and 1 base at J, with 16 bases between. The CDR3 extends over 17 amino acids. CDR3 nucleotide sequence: TGTGCCAGCAGCTTGGGTTTACGGGGGGCGTCGAACACTGAAGCTTTCTTT. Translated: CASSLGLRGASNTEAFF.

CDR3 sequence reads: CASSWSQGPSYEQYF. CDR3 DNA sequence: TGTGCCAGTAGTTGGTCCCAGGGGCCGTCCTACGAGCAGTACTTC. The rearrangement links TRBV19 to TRBJ2-7, with D perhaps TRBD1 (6 bases). The germline gives CDR1 LNHDA, CDR2 SQIVND (reference sequence). This CDR3 region has 15 residues. V lost 5 bases to trimming and J lost 1 base, with 15 bases between them.

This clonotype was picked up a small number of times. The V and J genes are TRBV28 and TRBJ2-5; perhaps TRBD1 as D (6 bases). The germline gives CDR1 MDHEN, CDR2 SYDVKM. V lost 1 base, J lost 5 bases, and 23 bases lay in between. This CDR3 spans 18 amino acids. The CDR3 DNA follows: TGTGCCAGCAGTTTATCCCCTGACAGGACGGCCCCACGGGAGACCCAGTACTTC. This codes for CASSLSPDRTAPRETQYF.

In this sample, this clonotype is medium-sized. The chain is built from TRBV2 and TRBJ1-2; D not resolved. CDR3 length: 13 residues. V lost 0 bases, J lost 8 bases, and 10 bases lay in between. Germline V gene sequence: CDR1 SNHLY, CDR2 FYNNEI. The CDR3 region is CASSEAPWEGYTF. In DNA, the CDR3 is TGTGCCAGCAGTGAAGCACCTTGGGAGGGCTACACCTTC.

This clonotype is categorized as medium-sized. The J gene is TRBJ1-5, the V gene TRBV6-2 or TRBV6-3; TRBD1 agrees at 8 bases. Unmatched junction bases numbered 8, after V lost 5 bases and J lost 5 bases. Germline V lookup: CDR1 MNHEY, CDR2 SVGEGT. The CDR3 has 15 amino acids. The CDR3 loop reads CASSTFGQGDQPQHF. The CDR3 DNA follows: TGTGCCAGCAGTACCTTTGGACAGGGAGATCAGCCCCAGCATTTT.

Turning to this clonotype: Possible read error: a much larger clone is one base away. The CDR3 is CSAIVRGSPYEQYV. The CDR3 DNA reads as TGCAGTGCTATTGTGCGCGGGAGTCCCTACGAGCAGTACGTC. The chain is built from TRBV20-1 and TRBJ2-7; TRBD2 matches at 7 bases. The CDR3 is made up of 14 amino acids. CDR1 and CDR2 (germline): DFQATT, SNEGSKA (reference sequence). V lost 4 bases to trimming and J lost 2 bases; unmatched junction nucleotides: 8.

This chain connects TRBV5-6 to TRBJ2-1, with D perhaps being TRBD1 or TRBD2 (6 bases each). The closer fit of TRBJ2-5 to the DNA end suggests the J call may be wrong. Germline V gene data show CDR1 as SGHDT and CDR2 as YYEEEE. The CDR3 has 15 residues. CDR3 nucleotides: TGTGCCAGCAGCCGGAGGGGGGCCTCCGTAGAGACCCAGTACTTC. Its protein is CASSRRGASVETQYF.

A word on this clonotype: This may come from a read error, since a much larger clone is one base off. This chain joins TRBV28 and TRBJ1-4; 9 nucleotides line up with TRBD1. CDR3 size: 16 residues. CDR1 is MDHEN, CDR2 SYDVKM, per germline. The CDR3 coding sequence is TGTGCCAGCAGTTTGTTAGGACAGGGGCTAGGTGAAAAACTGCTTTTT. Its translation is CASSLLGQGLGEKLLF. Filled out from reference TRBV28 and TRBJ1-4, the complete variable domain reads DVKVTQSSRYLVKRTGEKVFLECVQDMDHENMFWYRQDPGLGLRLIYFSYDVKMKEKGDIPEGYSVSREKKERFSLILESASTNQTSMYLCASSLLGQGLGEKLLFGSGTQLSVL.

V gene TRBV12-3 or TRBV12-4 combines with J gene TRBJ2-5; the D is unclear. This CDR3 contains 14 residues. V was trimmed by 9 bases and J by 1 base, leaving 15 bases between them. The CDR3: CARSLPRTQETQYF. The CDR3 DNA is TGTGCCAGAAGTCTCCCCCGCACCCAAGAGACCCAGTACTTC.

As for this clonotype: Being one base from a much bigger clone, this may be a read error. CDR3 DNA sequence: TGTGCCATCAGTTTCCTTAGCGGGGAAACGAACACCGGGGAGCTGTTTTTT. It encodes CAISFLSGETNTGELFF. V gene TRBV6-5 combines with J gene TRBJ2-2; 8 bases align to TRBD2. Germline V CDR1 and CDR2: MNHEY, SVGAGI. This CDR3 is built from 17 residues.

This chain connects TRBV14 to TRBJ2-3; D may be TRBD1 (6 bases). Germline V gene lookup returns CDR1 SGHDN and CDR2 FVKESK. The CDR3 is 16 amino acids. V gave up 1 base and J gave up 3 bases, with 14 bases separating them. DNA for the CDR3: TGTGCCAGCAGCCAAGGGGGGCTGTGGGCAACAGATACGCAGTATTTT. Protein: CASSQGGLWATDTQYF.

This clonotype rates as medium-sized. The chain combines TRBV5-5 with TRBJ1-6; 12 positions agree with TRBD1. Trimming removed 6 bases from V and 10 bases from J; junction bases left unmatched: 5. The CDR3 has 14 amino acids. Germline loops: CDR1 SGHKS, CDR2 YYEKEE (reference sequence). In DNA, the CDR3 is TGTGCCAGCAACGGGGACAGGGGGCGGTCACCCCTCCACTTT. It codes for CASNGDRGRSPLHF.

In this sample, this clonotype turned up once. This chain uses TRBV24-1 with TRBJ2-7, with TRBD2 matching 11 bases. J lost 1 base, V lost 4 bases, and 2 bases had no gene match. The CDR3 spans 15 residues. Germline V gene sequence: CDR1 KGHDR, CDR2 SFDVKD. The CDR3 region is CATSDTSGSSYEQYF. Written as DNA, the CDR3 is TGTGCCACCAGTGACACTAGCGGGAGTTCCTACGAGCAGTACTTC.

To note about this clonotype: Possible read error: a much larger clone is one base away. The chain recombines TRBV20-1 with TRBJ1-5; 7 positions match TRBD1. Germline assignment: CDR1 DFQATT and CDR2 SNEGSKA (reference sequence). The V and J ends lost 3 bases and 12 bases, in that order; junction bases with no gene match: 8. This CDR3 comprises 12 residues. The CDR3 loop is CSASVTGLHQHF. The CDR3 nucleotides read TGCAGTGCTAGCGTGACAGGGTTGCACCAGCATTTT.

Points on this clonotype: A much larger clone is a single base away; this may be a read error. CDR3 DNA sequence: TGTGCCAGCAGTGAAGGAGGCAGCTCCTACGAGCAGTACTTC. Translation: CASSEGGSSYEQYF. The chain links TRBV6-1 to TRBJ2-7; D not resolved. Germline V lookup: CDR1 MNHNS, CDR2 SASEGT. CDR3 length: 14 amino acids. Between the trimmed V and J ends, which lost 1 base and 0 bases, there was a span of 7 bases.

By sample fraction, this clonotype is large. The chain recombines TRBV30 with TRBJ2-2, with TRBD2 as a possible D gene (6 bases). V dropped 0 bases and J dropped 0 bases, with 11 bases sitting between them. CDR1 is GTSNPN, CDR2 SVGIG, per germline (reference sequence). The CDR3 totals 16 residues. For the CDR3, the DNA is TGTGCCTGGAGTGTACGGGGAGGAACGAACACCGGGGAGCTGTTTTTT. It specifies CAWSVRGGTNTGELFF. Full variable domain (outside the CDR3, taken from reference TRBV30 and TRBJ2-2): SQTIHQWPATLVQPVGSPLSLECTVEGTSNPNLYWYRQAAGRGLQLLFYSVGIGQISSEVPQNLSASRPQDRQFILSSKKLLLSDSGFYLCAWSVRGGTNTGELFFGEGSRLTVL.

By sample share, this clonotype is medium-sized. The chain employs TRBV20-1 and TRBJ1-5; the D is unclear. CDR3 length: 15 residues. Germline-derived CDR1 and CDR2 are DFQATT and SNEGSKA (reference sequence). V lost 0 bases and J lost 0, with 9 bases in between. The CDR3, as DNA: TGCAGTGCTAGAGATGGGAGGTATAGCAATCAGCCCCAGCATTTT. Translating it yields CSARDGRYSNQPQHF.

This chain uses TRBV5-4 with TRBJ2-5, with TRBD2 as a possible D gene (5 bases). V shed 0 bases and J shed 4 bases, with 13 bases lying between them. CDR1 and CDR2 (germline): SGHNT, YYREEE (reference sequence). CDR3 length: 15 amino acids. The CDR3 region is CASSLATLDGETQYF. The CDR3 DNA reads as TGTGCCAGCAGCTTGGCCACACTAGACGGAGAGACCCAGTACTTC.

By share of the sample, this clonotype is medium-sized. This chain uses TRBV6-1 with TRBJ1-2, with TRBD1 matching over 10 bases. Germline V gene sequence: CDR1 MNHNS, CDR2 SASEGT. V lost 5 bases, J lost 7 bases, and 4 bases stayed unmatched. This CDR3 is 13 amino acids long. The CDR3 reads CASSRQGASGYTF. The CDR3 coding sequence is TGTGCCAGCAGTAGACAGGGGGCGAGTGGCTACACCTTC.

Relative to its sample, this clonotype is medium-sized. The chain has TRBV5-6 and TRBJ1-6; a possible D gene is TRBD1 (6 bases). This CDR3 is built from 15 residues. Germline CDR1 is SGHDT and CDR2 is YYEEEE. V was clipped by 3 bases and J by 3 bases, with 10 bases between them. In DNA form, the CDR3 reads TGTGCCAGCAGCTCACAGGGTCTCTATAATTCACCCCTCCACTTT. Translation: CASSSQGLYNSPLHF.

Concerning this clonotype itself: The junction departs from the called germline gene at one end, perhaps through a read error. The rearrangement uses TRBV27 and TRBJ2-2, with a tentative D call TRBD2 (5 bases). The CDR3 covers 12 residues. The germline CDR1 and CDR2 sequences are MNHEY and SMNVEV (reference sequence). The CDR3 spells CAIRRWAGEPFF. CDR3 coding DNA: TGTGCCATCAGGAGATGGGCCGGGGAGCCGTTTTTT.

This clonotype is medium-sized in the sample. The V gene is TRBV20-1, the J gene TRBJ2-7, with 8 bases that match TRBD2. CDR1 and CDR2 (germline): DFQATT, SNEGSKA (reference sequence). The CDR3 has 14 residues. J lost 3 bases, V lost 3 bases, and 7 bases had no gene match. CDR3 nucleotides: TGCAGTGCTAGGGCGGCGGGGGGCAGCTACGAGCAGTACTTC. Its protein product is CSARAAGGSYEQYF.

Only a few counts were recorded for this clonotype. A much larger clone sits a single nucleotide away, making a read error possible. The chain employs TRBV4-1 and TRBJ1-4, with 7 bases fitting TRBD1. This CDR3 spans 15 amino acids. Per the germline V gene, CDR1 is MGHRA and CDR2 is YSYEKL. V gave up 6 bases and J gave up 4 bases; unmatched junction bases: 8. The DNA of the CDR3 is TGCGCCAGCAGGCTACGACAGGGAAGTAATGAAAAACTGTTTTTT. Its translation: CASRLRQGSNEKLFF.

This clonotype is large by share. The CDR3 spells CASSVSGTGNSYEQYF. As DNA, the CDR3 is TGTGCCAGCAGTGTCTCAGGTACGGGGAACTCCTACGAGCAGTACTTC. The V call is TRBV28, the J call TRBJ2-7; D is possibly TRBD2 (5 bases). The ends were cut back, 5 bases at V and 0 bases at J, with 17 bases in the middle. The CDR3 has 16 residues. The germline gives CDR1 MDHEN, CDR2 SYDVKM.

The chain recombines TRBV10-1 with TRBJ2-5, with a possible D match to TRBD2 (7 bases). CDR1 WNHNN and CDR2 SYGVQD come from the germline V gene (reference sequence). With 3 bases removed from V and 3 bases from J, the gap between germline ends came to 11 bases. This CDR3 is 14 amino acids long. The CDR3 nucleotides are TGCGCCAGCAGTGATGGGGGGGCCGAAGAGACCCAGTACTTC. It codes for CASSDGGAEETQYF.

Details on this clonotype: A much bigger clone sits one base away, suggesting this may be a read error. This CDR3 reads CASSSPASSYNEQFF. The CDR3 bases are TGTGCCAGCAGCTCACCCGCGAGCTCCTACAATGAGCAGTTCTTC. V and J are TRBV12-3 or TRBV12-4 and TRBJ2-1; D is ambiguous. V was trimmed by 6 bases and J by 0 bases, leaving 12 bases between them. This CDR3 is built from 15 residues.

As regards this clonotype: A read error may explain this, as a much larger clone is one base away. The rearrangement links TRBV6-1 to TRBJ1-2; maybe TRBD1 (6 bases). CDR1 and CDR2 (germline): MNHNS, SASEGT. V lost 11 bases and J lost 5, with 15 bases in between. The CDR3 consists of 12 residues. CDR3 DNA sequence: TGTGCCGGCGGGGCAGGGGTGTATGGCTACACCTTC. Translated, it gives CAGGAGVYGYTF.